Following are 26 T cell receptor beta chains from one sample sequenced in a study of vaccination and CD4 T cells after COVID-19. Cultured CD4+ T cell DNA underwent sequencing with the Oncomine TCR Beta short-read assay. TCRdb fed the PCR reads into MiXCR, producing one record per CDR3 protein. Here the sample spans about 15,000 distinct CDR3 sequences, about 73% being singletons. Indicated treatment: approximately nine-day PBMC culture with coronavirus spike peptide pools or control peptides (ViraFEST assay). These TCRs' antigens remain unknown. Source material: CD4+ T cells from blood, cultured in vitro. These receptors came from a human donor who had recovered from COVID-19.

This clonotype was observed a few times. This rearrangement joins TRBV7-2 to TRBJ1-6; D call uncertain. Germline V lookup: CDR1 SGHTA, CDR2 FQGNSA. This CDR3 has 14 amino acids. The V end lost 5 bases, the J end lost 9 bases, and 14 bases lay between the germline ends. Here the CDR3 DNA reads TGTGCCAGCAGCCCTTGGGCAGCCTCTTCACCCCTCCACTTT. The encoded protein is CASSPWAASSPLHF.

The V call is TRBV10-3, the J call TRBJ1-2; D might be TRBD1 (5 bases). This CDR3 is 13 amino acids long. Germline V gives CDR1 ENHRY, CDR2 SYGVKD. Deletions cut 3 bases from V and 4 bases from J, with 9 bases between. Here the CDR3 reads CAISEQVTYGYTF. In DNA form, the CDR3 reads TGTGCCATCAGTGAACAGGTCACCTATGGCTACACCTTC.

This clonotype was seen more than once but under ten times. The chain recombines TRBV7-9 with TRBJ1-6; no firm D call. The CDR3 covers 12 residues. V was pared by 4 bases and J by 8 bases, with 6 bases between. The V gene's germline CDR1 is SEHNR and CDR2 FQNEAQ (reference sequence). CDR3 nucleotide sequence: TGTGCCAGCAGCTCACAAGATTCACCCCTCCACTTT. Translation gives CASSSQDSPLHF.

This clonotype was counted once. The genes are TRBV12-3 or TRBV12-4 and TRBJ1-5; no clear D. The CDR3 totals 15 residues. The germline V and J ends were trimmed by 3 bases and 9 bases, with 18 bases remaining between them. The CDR3 region has the DNA TGTGCCAGCAGTTTGTCGAGCGGGGAAGGTATGCCCCAGCATTTT. Its translation is CASSLSSGEGMPQHF.

The rearrangement uses TRBV7-2 and TRBJ2-2, with 8 bases matching TRBD2. The CDR3 consists of 14 residues. V was clipped by 4 bases and J by 7 bases; unmatched bases: 5. Germline V gene lookup returns CDR1 SGHTA and CDR2 FQGNSA. The CDR3 sequence: CASSSGLAVGELFF. DNA for the CDR3: TGTGCCAGCAGCTCCGGACTAGCTGTCGGGGAGCTGTTTTTT.

This clonotype turned up a few times. The CDR3 nucleotides read TGTGCCAGCAGCCCTAAGGGGGTTTCGACCACTGAAGCTTTCTTT. Translating it yields CASSPKGVSTTEAFF. The gene calls are TRBV7-9 and TRBJ1-1, with a tentative D call TRBD1 (6 bases). Germline lookup yields CDR1 SEHNR and CDR2 FQNEAQ (reference sequence). This CDR3 spans 15 amino acids. V lost 5 bases and J 4 bases, leaving 17 bases between the germline ends.

The chain uses TRBV7-2 and TRBJ1-5, with D maybe TRBD1 (5 bases). CDR1 is SGHTA and CDR2 is FQGNSA in the germline V gene. Between the trimmed V and J ends, which lost 5 bases and 6 bases, there was a span of 14 bases. The CDR3 has 14 amino acids. The DNA for the CDR3 is TGTGCCAGCAGCCTCGGGGGGGGAAGTCAGCCCCAGCATTTT. Protein sequence: CASSLGGGSQPQHF.

The chain joins TRBV28 to TRBJ1-5; 7 nucleotides agree with TRBD1. The V gene end was trimmed by 8 bases and the J gene end by 4 bases; junction bases not matched to a gene: 5. CDR1 and CDR2 from the germline V gene are MDHEN and SYDVKM. The CDR3 runs to 13 residues. CDR3 residues: CASLGQANQPQHF. As DNA, the CDR3 is TGTGCCAGCTTAGGACAGGCAAATCAGCCCCAGCATTTT.

This chain joins TRBV7-9 and TRBJ2-5; TRBD1 is a possible D gene (5 bases). V lost 1 base and J 5 bases, leaving 11 bases between the germline ends. CDR1 is SEHNR, CDR2 FQNEAQ, per germline (reference sequence). The CDR3 has 14 amino acids. CDR3 sequence: CASSLGAGMETQYF. Here the CDR3 DNA reads TGTGCCAGCAGCTTAGGGGCAGGGATGGAGACCCAGTACTTC.

This clonotype was picked up a small number of times. The J gene is TRBJ1-4, the V gene TRBV7-9, with D perhaps matching TRBD1 (5 bases). The V end lost 6 bases, the J end lost 7 bases, and 15 bases lay between the germline ends. CDR1 is SEHNR and CDR2 is FQNEAQ in the germline V gene (reference sequence). This CDR3 region has 14 residues. The chain's CDR3 is CASRTTGGSEKLFF. CDR3 DNA: TGTGCCAGCAGAACTACAGGTGGGAGTGAAAAACTGTTTTTT.

Written as DNA, the CDR3 is TGTGCCACCAGCCGCGGGAGTGTAGAGACCCAGTACTTC. It encodes CATSRGSVETQYF. The chain carries TRBV24-1 and TRBJ2-5, with 7 positions matching TRBD2. Germline V gene sequence: CDR1 KGHDR, CDR2 SFDVKD. This CDR3 has 13 amino acids. Trimming at V came to 7 bases and at J to 4 bases, leaving 5 bases not matched to a gene.

The chain joins TRBV5-4 to TRBJ1-2, with 9 bases that match TRBD1. This CDR3 is 14 amino acids long. Losses at the gene ends were 5 bases for V and 8 bases for J; bases not matched to a gene: 10. Germline lookup yields CDR1 SGHNT and CDR2 YYREEE (reference sequence). CDR3 in DNA: TGTGCCAGCAGGCCACAGGGGGCTCTTATGGGCTACACCTTC. It codes for CASRPQGALMGYTF. Looking up the rest from reference TRBV5-4 and TRBJ1-2 gives the full variable domain: ETGVTQSPTHLIKTRGQQVTLRCSSQSGHNTVSWYQQALGQGPQFIFQYYREEENGRGNFPPRFSGLQFPNYSSELNVNALELDDSALYLCASRPQGALMGYTFGSGTRLTVV.

The genes are TRBV24-1 and TRBJ2-3; TRBD1 matches 10 bases. Germline-derived CDR1 and CDR2 are KGHDR and SFDVKD. V lost 3 bases, J lost 5 bases, and 7 bases stayed unmatched. The CDR3 has 16 residues. The CDR3 sequence is CATSDPTGGNLDTQYF. The CDR3 nucleotides are TGTGCCACCAGTGATCCGACAGGGGGCAACCTAGATACGCAGTATTTT.

This clonotype was counted between two and nine times. The rearrangement joins TRBV20-1 to TRBJ1-6; D remains ambiguous. Per the germline V gene, CDR1 is DFQATT and CDR2 is SNEGSKA (reference sequence). Trimming shortened V by 1 base and J by 5 bases, and 18 bases separated the two germline ends. The CDR3 has 17 amino acids. The CDR3 region is CSARVGRARPNNSPLHF. As DNA, the CDR3 is TGCAGTGCTAGAGTAGGGAGGGCCAGGCCGAATAATTCACCCCTCCACTTT.

The chain recombines TRBV18 with TRBJ2-2, with 8 bases identical to TRBD1. Germline loops: CDR1 KGHSH, CDR2 LQKENI. The CDR3 is 15 amino acids. V lost 2 bases to trimming and J lost 4 bases; unmatched junction nucleotides: 3. The CDR3, as DNA: TGTGCCAGCTCACCAGACAGGGGTAGCACCGGGGAGCTGTTTTTT. The encoded protein is CASSPDRGSTGELFF.

The rearrangement uses TRBV7-2 and TRBJ2-1; no clear D. The CDR3 contains 13 residues. CDR1 SGHTA and CDR2 FQGNSA come from the germline V gene. Trimming cost V 3 bases and J 8 bases, with 11 bases left between them. CDR3 sequence: CASSFVPLDEQFF. CDR3 in DNA: TGTGCCAGCAGCTTTGTCCCCTTGGATGAGCAGTTCTTC.

This chain joins TRBV15 and TRBJ1-1, with a tentative D call TRBD1 (6 bases). V lost 2 bases and J lost 7, with 14 bases in between. The CDR3 contains 14 residues. Germline loops: CDR1 LNHNV, CDR2 YYDKDF (reference sequence). CDR3 region: CATSRPGQLVEAFF. In DNA form, the CDR3 reads TGTGCCACCAGCAGACCCGGACAGCTAGTTGAAGCTTTCTTT.

For the CDR3, the DNA is TGCGCCAGCAGCTTGGAGCCGGGGCCCCCCCGTGAAGCTTTCTTT. It encodes CASSLEPGPPREAFF. V gene TRBV5-1 combines with J gene TRBJ1-1, with D tentatively TRBD1 (5 bases). Trimming took off 0 bases at V and 7 bases at J, with 16 bases between the two ends. Germline CDR1 is SGHRS and CDR2 is YFSETQ. The CDR3 totals 15 residues.

The V gene is TRBV6-5, the J gene TRBJ2-1, with a tentative D call TRBD2 (6 bases). Germline values: CDR1 MNHEY, CDR2 SVGAGI. Trimming left V 4 bases short and J 6 bases short, with 22 bases between. The CDR3 runs 17 residues. The CDR3 here is CASSSSAVGGLGNEQFF. CDR3 nucleotide sequence: TGTGCCAGCAGTTCCTCAGCCGTCGGAGGGCTAGGCAATGAGCAGTTCTTC.

This clonotype has a single count. The chain recombines TRBV7-9 with TRBJ1-6; D remains unclear. V was shortened by 5 bases and J by 8 bases, with 16 bases between the two germline ends. The CDR3 is 15 amino acids. CDR1 and CDR2 from the germline V gene are SEHNR and FQNEAQ (reference sequence). CDR3 protein: CASSPLGISDSPLHF. For the CDR3, the DNA is TGTGCCAGCAGCCCCTTAGGGATCTCGGATTCACCCCTCCACTTT. Full variable domain (outside the CDR3, taken from reference TRBV7-9 and TRBJ1-6): DTGVSQNPRHKITKRGQNVTFRCDPISEHNRLYWYRQTLGQGPEFLTYFQNEAQLEKSRLLSDRFSAERPKGSFSTLEIQRTEQGDSAMYLCASSPLGISDSPLHFGNGTRLTVT.

The chain employs TRBV4-3 and TRBJ1-4; D gene uncertain. This CDR3 contains 13 residues. With 3 bases removed from V and 3 bases from J, the gap between germline ends came to 5 bases. Germline CDR1 and CDR2: LGHNA and YSLEER. CDR3 in DNA: TGCGCCAGCAGCCATGGTCCTAATGAAAAACTGTTTTTT. It yields the protein CASSHGPNEKLFF.

This chain links TRBV6-2 or TRBV6-3 with TRBJ1-5, with TRBD1 matching 9 bases. The germline V gene has CDR1 MNHEY and CDR2 SVGEGT. The CDR3 contains 15 residues. J lost 5 bases, V lost 7 bases, and 9 bases had no gene match. The CDR3 here is CASNTGTGRDQPQHF. The CDR3 nucleotides are TGTGCCAGCAATACCGGGACAGGGCGGGATCAGCCCCAGCATTTT.

In its sample, this clonotype was seen a few times. This chain connects TRBV12-3 or TRBV12-4 to TRBJ1-1, with 8 bases that match TRBD1. The trim removed 4 bases at V and 7 bases at J, leaving 11 bases unmatched. CDR3 length: 15 amino acids. The CDR3 protein is CASSSYPGTGDEAFF. The DNA for the CDR3 is TGTGCCAGCAGTTCTTACCCCGGGACAGGTGATGAAGCTTTCTTT.

The chain couples TRBV27 to TRBJ2-2, with D unresolved. V shed 3 bases and J shed 6 bases, with 8 bases lying between them. The CDR3 has 13 amino acids. Germline values: CDR1 MNHEY, CDR2 SMNVEV (reference sequence). CDR3 nucleotides: TGTGCCAGCAGTTTGCCCCGGGCCGGGGAGCTGTTTTTT. It specifies CASSLPRAGELFF.

This clonotype was counted a few times. The chain is built from TRBV24-1 and TRBJ1-1, with D possibly TRBD1 on 6 matching bases. Germline CDR1 is KGHDR and CDR2 is SFDVKD. With 7 bases removed from V and 5 bases from J, the gap between germline ends came to 16 bases. The CDR3 sequence is 14 residues long. CDR3 DNA sequence: TGTGCCACCAGGGCGACAGGCCGGAGTACTGAAGCTTTCTTT. It is translated as CATRATGRSTEAFF.

The CDR3 sequence is CASSGASDEQFF. The CDR3 DNA follows: TGTGCCAGCAGTGGGGCTTCCGATGAGCAGTTCTTC. The V and J genes are TRBV6-1 and TRBJ2-1, with D unclear. The CDR3 covers 12 residues. V lost 4 bases, J lost 8 bases, and 9 bases lay in between. In germline, CDR1 is MNHNS, CDR2 SASEGT.